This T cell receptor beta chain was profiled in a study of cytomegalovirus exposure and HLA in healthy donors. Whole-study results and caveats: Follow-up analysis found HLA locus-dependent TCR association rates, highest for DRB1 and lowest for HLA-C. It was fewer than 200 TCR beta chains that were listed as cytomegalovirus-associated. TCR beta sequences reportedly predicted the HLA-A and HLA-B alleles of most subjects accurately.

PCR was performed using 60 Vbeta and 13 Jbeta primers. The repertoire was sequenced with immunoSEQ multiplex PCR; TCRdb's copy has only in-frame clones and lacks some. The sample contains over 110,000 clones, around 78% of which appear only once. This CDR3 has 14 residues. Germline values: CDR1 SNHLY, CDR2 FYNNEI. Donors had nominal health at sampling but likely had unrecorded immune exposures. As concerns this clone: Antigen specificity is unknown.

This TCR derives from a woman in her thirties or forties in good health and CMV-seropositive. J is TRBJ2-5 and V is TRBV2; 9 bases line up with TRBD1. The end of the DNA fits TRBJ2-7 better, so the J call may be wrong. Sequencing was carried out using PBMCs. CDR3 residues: CASSPGQGAGEQYF. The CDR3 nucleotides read TGTGCCAGCAGCCCGGGACAGGGAGCAGGCGAGCAGTACTTC.